The 13 T cell receptor beta chains given below trace back to one sample, sequenced in a study of identical twins. TCRdb reanalysed the 5' RACE reads using MiXCR and keeps one entry per CDR3 protein. The sample shows approximately 230,000 distinct CDR3 sequences, 5.5% to 7.5% of them seen only once. This sample was also put to use in a study of T cells expressing NK-cell markers.

Input material: CD8+ T cells sorted from blood. The receptors were sampled from a young woman in good health.

This clonotype was seen repeatedly, ten times or more. The chain couples TRBV12-3 or TRBV12-4 to TRBJ2-1, with a possible D match to TRBD2 (7 bases). V dropped 5 bases and J dropped 0 bases, with 14 bases sitting between them. This CDR3 comprises 16 residues. CDR3 protein: CASSLREGVSYNEQFF. The CDR3, as DNA: TGTGCCAGCAGTCTCAGGGAGGGGGTCTCCTACAATGAGCAGTTCTTC.

The chain couples TRBV11-2 to TRBJ2-7; D is perhaps TRBD1 (6 bases). CDR3 length: 12 amino acids. Germline lookup yields CDR1 SGHAT and CDR2 FQNNGV. Trimming shortened V by 1 base and J by 9 bases, and 10 bases separated the two germline ends. CDR3 in amino acids: CASSLAPDRQYF. The CDR3 DNA is TGTGCCAGCAGCTTAGCCCCGGACAGGCAGTACTTC.

A word on this clonotype: A junction boundary mismatches the germline segment, possibly from a read error. The V call is TRBV27, the J call TRBJ2-7; D call uncertain. Germline values: CDR1 MNHEY, CDR2 SMNVEV (reference sequence). The CDR3 is 9 amino acids. CDR3 sequence reads: CASSDPGVF. The CDR3 nucleotides are TGTGCCAGCAGTGACCCTGGGGTCTTC.

This clonotype was detected ten times or more. The rearrangement uses TRBV6-1 and TRBJ1-4, with a weak D call TRBD1 (5 bases). The CDR3 consists of 12 residues. Germline lookup yields CDR1 MNHNS and CDR2 SASEGT. Trimming cost V 6 bases and J 6 bases, with 8 bases left between them. The CDR3 region is CASRGLDEKLFF. Written as DNA, the CDR3 is TGTGCCAGCAGGGGGCTCGATGAAAAACTGTTTTTT.

This clonotype has ten or more counts. The chain uses TRBV7-9 and TRBJ2-4, with unresolved D. V shed 3 bases and J shed 0 bases, with 6 bases lying between them. The germline gives CDR1 SEHNR, CDR2 FQNEAQ (reference sequence). The CDR3 covers 14 residues. The CDR3 loop is CASSFELAKNIQYF. In DNA form, the CDR3 reads TGTGCCAGCAGCTTTGAATTAGCCAAAAACATTCAGTACTTC.

This clonotype was recorded many times. The rearrangement links TRBV20-1 to TRBJ2-3; D is undetermined. Germline CDR1 and CDR2: DFQATT and SNEGSKA (reference sequence). Trimming cost V 6 bases and J 1 base, with 17 bases left between them. CDR3 length equals 15 residues. DNA for the CDR3: TGCAGTGCCCTCGCCGGTAAGCTGCGCACAGATACGCAGTATTTT. Translation: CSALAGKLRTDTQYF.

This clonotype was observed a few times. This chain links TRBV27 with TRBJ2-3; 8 bases match TRBD2. The CDR3 has 15 amino acids. Germline assignment: CDR1 MNHEY and CDR2 SMNVEV (reference sequence). Unmatched junction bases numbered 5, after V lost 5 bases and J lost 1 base. The CDR3 DNA is TGTGCCAGCAGTGTTTTTAGCGGGGGCACAGATACGCAGTATTTT. It encodes CASSVFSGGTDTQYF.

This clonotype was seen at least ten times. The gene calls are TRBV27 and TRBJ1-2, with D tentatively TRBD1 (5 bases). V gave up 3 bases and J gave up 8 bases, with 19 bases separating them. From germline, CDR1 is MNHEY and CDR2 SMNVEV (reference sequence). This CDR3 contains 15 residues. The chain's CDR3 is CASSFAWGDGPGYTF. The DNA for the CDR3 is TGTGCCAGCAGTTTCGCTTGGGGGGACGGGCCCGGCTACACCTTC.

The chain has TRBV20-1 and TRBJ2-7; 11 bases fit TRBD2. With 0 bases clipped from V and 4 bases from J, the junction kept 8 bases outside the gene matches. In germline, CDR1 is DFQATT, CDR2 SNEGSKA (reference sequence). The CDR3 is made up of 16 amino acids. For the CDR3, the DNA is TGCAGTGCTAGAGATCACCTAGCGGGGGGCCCGTACGAGCAGTACTTC. It encodes CSARDHLAGGPYEQYF.

This clonotype was detected only a few times. V gene TRBV7-2 combines with J gene TRBJ2-1; 8 bases align to TRBD1. In germline, CDR1 is SGHTA, CDR2 FQGNSA. After removal of 5 bases from V and 9 bases from J, the junction contained 12 bases not matched to a gene. This CDR3 contains 15 residues. The DNA of the CDR3 is TGTGCCAGCAGCGACGGGACAGGCGCTCCGGGTGAGCAGTTCTTC. As protein: CASSDGTGAPGEQFF.

This clonotype was seen repeatedly, ten times or more. In DNA form, the CDR3 reads TGCAGTGCTCCGACGAGGAGTCGGGAGCTGTTTTTT. It specifies CSAPTRSRELFF. The chain carries TRBV20-1 and TRBJ2-2, with no clear D. Trimming took off 5 bases at V and 9 bases at J, with 13 bases between the two ends. Germline CDR1 is DFQATT and CDR2 is SNEGSKA (reference sequence). The CDR3 is 12 amino acids.

This clonotype was recorded at least ten times. The CDR3 region is CASSSGTVSYEQYF. In DNA, the CDR3 is TGTGCCAGCAGCTCCGGGACCGTCTCCTACGAGCAGTACTTC. The V call is TRBV12-3 or TRBV12-4, the J call TRBJ2-7; either TRBD1 or TRBD2 may fit D (5 bases each). V lost 6 bases, J lost 0 bases, and 12 bases lay in between. CDR3 size: 14 residues.

The chain combines TRBV19 with TRBJ2-3; 7 bases map to TRBD1. Trimming took 10 bases from V and 4 from J; bases not matched to a gene: 11. The germline gives CDR1 LNHDA, CDR2 SQIVND (reference sequence). The CDR3 extends over 14 amino acids. This CDR3 is CATLNFRGPDTQYF. In nucleotides, the CDR3 is TGTGCCACCTTAAATTTTAGGGGGCCAGATACGCAGTATTTT.